This passage covers 21 T cell receptor beta chains from one sample sequenced in a study of Graves' ophthalmopathy and Graves' hyperthyroidism. From RNA, the CDR3 regions of TCR beta chains were amplified and sequenced. The first round was an RT-PCR with HTBI primers, and the second round was a multiplex PCR. TCRdb reanalysed the multiplex PCR reads using MiXCR and keeps one entry per CDR3 protein. Among about 550,000 distinct CDR3 sequences listed, about 35% were seen once. Sequencing input: peripheral blood or thyroid tissue (not recorded which). Receptor source: an adult man with Graves' hyperthyroidism.

This clonotype came up a few times. The J gene is TRBJ2-2, the V gene TRBV5-4; 11 nucleotides align to TRBD1. The CDR3 has 14 residues. The germline V gene has CDR1 SGHNT and CDR2 YYREEE (reference sequence). The trim removed 4 bases at V and 6 bases at J, leaving 2 bases unmatched. CDR3 region: CASSAGQGAGELFF. In DNA form, the CDR3 reads TGTGCCAGCAGCGCGGGACAGGGGGCCGGGGAGCTGTTTTTT. Full variable domain (missing parts from reference TRBV5-4 and TRBJ2-2): ETGVTQSPTHLIKTRGQQVTLRCSSQSGHNTVSWYQQALGQGPQFIFQYYREEENGRGNFPPRFSGLQFPNYSSELNVNALELDDSALYLCASSAGQGAGELFFGEGSRLTVL.

In its sample, this clonotype was seen many times. The V gene is TRBV14, the J gene TRBJ2-2, with unresolved D. This CDR3 is built from 18 residues. The V and J ends lost 0 bases and 1 base respectively, with 15 bases between them. Per germline, CDR1 SGHDN and CDR2 FVKESK. The CDR3 DNA is TGTGCCAGCAGCCAAGATCCGCCCGTATGGGGGAACACCGGGGAGCTGTTTTTT. It encodes CASSQDPPVWGNTGELFF.

At least ten counts were recorded for this clonotype. The rearrangement links TRBV12-3 or TRBV12-4 to TRBJ1-1; maybe TRBD1 (6 bases). The CDR3 sequence is 14 residues long. Trimming cost V 6 bases and J 1 base, with 12 bases left between them. The CDR3 reads CASRPPGQNTEAFF. CDR3 nucleotides: TGTGCCAGCAGACCGCCGGGACAGAACACTGAAGCTTTCTTT.

This clonotype was recorded many times. This rearrangement joins TRBV5-5 to TRBJ1-1; TRBD1 aligns across 8 bases. V shed 6 bases and J 8 bases; nucleotides not matched to a gene: 21. Germline values: CDR1 SGHKS, CDR2 YYEKEE (reference sequence). The CDR3 runs to 17 residues. The DNA for the CDR3 is TGTGCCAGCATGAAGGCGGCAGGGGGCTCGGCGGAGTCCGAAGCTTTCTTT. This codes for CASMKAAGGSAESEAFF.

Concerning this clonotype itself: Lacking the conserved final phenylalanine or tryptophan, this CDR3 likely reflects a read error. The CDR3 reads CASSLSQGASYGYTL. CDR3 bases: TGCGCCAGCAGCTTGAGCCAGGGGGCTTCCTATGGCTACACCCTC. This sequence joins TRBV5-1 and TRBJ1-2, with 8 bases fitting TRBD1. Germline V lookup: CDR1 SGHRS, CDR2 YFSETQ. V was clipped by 1 base and J by 4 bases; unmatched bases: 6. The CDR3 runs 15 residues.

This clonotype was seen at least ten times. The gene calls are TRBV5-4 and TRBJ1-4, with 8 bases aligning to TRBD1. Trimming at V came to 1 base and at J to 4 bases, leaving 3 bases not matched to a gene. CDR3 length: 15 residues. Looked up from germline, CDR1 is SGHNT and CDR2 is YYREEE (reference sequence). The CDR3 bases are TGTGCCAGCAGCTTGAACAGGGGGAGTAATGAAAAACTGTTTTTT. It specifies CASSLNRGSNEKLFF. Together with reference TRBV5-4 and TRBJ1-4, the CDR3 gives the full variable domain: ETGVTQSPTHLIKTRGQQVTLRCSSQSGHNTVSWYQQALGQGPQFIFQYYREEENGRGNFPPRFSGLQFPNYSSELNVNALELDDSALYLCASSLNRGSNEKLFFGSGTQLSVL.

The chain carries TRBV12-3 or TRBV12-4 and TRBJ2-3; 11 bases fit TRBD2. The junction had 4 bases not matched to a gene; V was cut back by 6 bases and J by 5 bases. The CDR3 runs to 14 residues. The DNA for the CDR3 is TGTGCCAGCAGCGGGGGGACTAGCGGAGATACGCAGTATTTT. Translating gives CASSGGTSGDTQYF.

The gene calls are TRBV10-3 and TRBJ1-1; 7 bases map to TRBD1. V shed 7 bases, J shed 6 bases, and the junction held 8 bases outside the gene matches. The germline V gene has CDR1 ENHRY and CDR2 SYGVKD. The CDR3 loop spans 13 amino acids. CDR3 DNA: TGTGCCATCACCTCGGACAGGAGCGCTGAAGCTTTCTTT. Translated: CAITSDRSAEAFF.

The chain joins TRBV7-9 to TRBJ2-1; D unclear. The CDR3 totals 15 residues. Germline V gene lookup returns CDR1 SEHNR and CDR2 FQNEAQ (reference sequence). V lost 5 bases, J lost 4 bases, and 15 bases lay in between. CDR3 loop: CASSLYGGGYNEQFF. The CDR3 DNA is TGTGCCAGCAGCCTATATGGTGGCGGATACAATGAGCAGTTCTTC.

This clonotype was counted ten times or more. The gene calls are TRBV20-1 and TRBJ1-5, with 10 nucleotides matching TRBD1. The germline V gene encodes CDR1 DFQATT and CDR2 SNEGSKA (reference sequence). J lost 6 bases, V lost 6 bases, and 8 bases had no gene match. CDR3 length equals 14 residues. As DNA, the CDR3 is TGCAGTGCGCGAGGACAGGGGGACGGTCAGCCCCAGCATTTT. Translation gives CSARGQGDGQPQHF.

J is TRBJ2-7 and V is TRBV12-3 or TRBV12-4; 8 bases match TRBD2. The CDR3 extends over 19 amino acids. The trim removed 10 bases at V and 2 bases at J, leaving 25 bases unmatched. As DNA, the CDR3 is TGTGCCACCGCCGCCCAGCGGGAGAAGGACATCTGGTCTCCCTACGAGCAGTACTTC. Protein sequence: CATAAQREKDIWSPYEQYF.

This clonotype was picked up many times. The CDR3 DNA is TGTGCCAGCACGGGGTACAGGGGCAAGTTGGATTCCTACGAGCAGTACTTC. Its protein is CASTGYRGKLDSYEQYF. The chain uses TRBV7-8 and TRBJ2-7; 7 nucleotides agree with TRBD1. The CDR3 runs 17 residues. V trimming: 7 bases; J trimming: 1 base; junction bases outside the gene matches: 16. Germline V lookup: CDR1 SGHVS, CDR2 FQNEAQ.

The J gene is TRBJ2-5, the V gene TRBV7-9; 7 positions agree with TRBD1. The germline gives CDR1 SEHNR, CDR2 FQNEAQ (reference sequence). This CDR3 has 14 residues. J gave up 5 bases and V 5 bases, and 8 bases lay outside the gene matches. DNA for the CDR3: TGTGCCAGCAGCCAGGAGACAGGGATGGAGACCCAGTACTTC. Translating it yields CASSQETGMETQYF. The full variable domain, in which reference TRBV7-9 and TRBJ2-5 provide the parts outside the CDR3, is DTGVSQNPRHKITKRGQNVTFRCDPISEHNRLYWYRQTLGQGPEFLTYFQNEAQLEKSRLLSDRFSAERPKGSFSTLEIQRTEQGDSAMYLCASSQETGMETQYFGPGTRLLVL.

This clonotype was picked up many times. This chain connects TRBV12-3 or TRBV12-4 to TRBJ2-5; D unclear. Trimming pared 3 bases from V and 2 bases from J, leaving 7 bases between. This CDR3 comprises 13 residues. CDR3 amino acids: CASSFTRQETQYF. CDR3 coding DNA: TGTGCCAGCAGTTTCACCCGGCAAGAGACCCAGTACTTC.

This clonotype appeared once. J is TRBJ2-7 and V is TRBV13; D is undetermined. CDR3 length equals 14 residues. In germline, CDR1 is PRHDT, CDR2 FYEKMQ (reference sequence). The ends were cut back, 8 bases at V and 3 bases at J, with 17 bases in the middle. This CDR3 is CASHDIGGNYEQYF. CDR3 bases: TGTGCCAGCCACGACATTGGTGGAAACTACGAGCAGTACTTC.

Comments on this clonotype: The junction differs from germline at one of its ends, possibly a read error. This chain connects TRBV19 to TRBJ1-1; D unresolved. The CDR3 loop spans 14 amino acids. Per germline, CDR1 LNHDA and CDR2 SQIVND (reference sequence). CDR3 region: CAGSTQAGVNEQFF. The CDR3 coding sequence is TGTGCCGGTAGTACTCAAGCGGGAGTCAATGAGCAGTTCTTT.

The chain combines TRBV6-6 with TRBJ2-6, with 8 bases identical to TRBD2. Trimming took 0 bases from V and 2 from J; bases not matched to a gene: 6. The CDR3 is 18 amino acids. Germline V lookup: CDR1 MNHNY, CDR2 SVGAGI (reference sequence). This CDR3 reads CASSYSIPGGPGANVLTF. In nucleotides, the CDR3 is TGTGCCAGCAGTTACTCGATACCGGGGGGGCCTGGGGCCAACGTCCTGACTTTC.

The chain is built from TRBV20-1 and TRBJ2-7; no clear D. TRBJ2-1 explains the end of the DNA better; the J call may be wrong. The germline gives CDR1 DFQATT, CDR2 SNEGSKA (reference sequence). This CDR3 has 11 amino acids. CDR3 region: CSAREAHEQFF. As DNA, the CDR3 is TGCAGTGCTAGAGAAGCCCATGAGCAGTTCTTC.

As for this clonotype: One junction end does not reproduce the germline sequence, and a read error may be involved. This sequence joins TRBV5-1 and TRBJ2-5; no definite D call. CDR3 length equals 16 residues. From germline, CDR1 is SGHRS and CDR2 YFSETQ. The CDR3 coding sequence is TGCGCCAGCAGCCTGGAACCTTCACATCTCCAAGACACCCAGTACTTC. It yields the protein CASSLEPSHLQDTQYF. Drawing the rest from reference TRBV5-1 and TRBJ2-5, the complete variable domain is KAGVTQTPRYLIKTRGQQVTLSCSPISGHRSVSWYQQTPGQGLQFLFEYFSETQRNKGNFPGRFSGRQFSNSRSEMNVSTLELGDSALYLCASSLEPSHLQDTQYFGPGTRLLVL.

The rearrangement joins TRBV5-1 to TRBJ2-3; D remains ambiguous. V was clipped by 2 bases and J by 0 bases, with 7 bases between them. In germline, CDR1 is SGHRS, CDR2 YFSETQ. This CDR3 contains 14 residues. The CDR3 reads CASSFTGSTDTQYF. CDR3 DNA: TGCGCCAGCAGCTTCACGGGTAGCACAGATACGCAGTATTTT.

V gene TRBV2 combines with J gene TRBJ1-2; 8 bases match TRBD1. CDR3 size: 15 residues. Germline values: CDR1 SNHLY, CDR2 FYNNEI. Germline trimming cut 4 bases from V and 2 bases from J; bases unmatched to any gene: 6. Written as DNA, the CDR3 is TGTGCCAGCAGTGCGGACAGGGAAGAGAACTATGGCTACACCTTC. Translation: CASSADREENYGYTF.